This T cell receptor beta chain is drawn from a study of memory CD4+ T cells and cytomegalovirus serostatus. Broader study findings: A US-trained random forest predicted CMV serostatus with median AUC approximately 0.9.

Trimming took 4 bases from V and 6 from J, leaving 10 bases between them. Looked up from germline, CDR1 is SGHRS and CDR2 is YFSETQ. The CDR3 has 12 amino acids. As concerns this clone: Its matching antigen is unknown.

TCRdb keeps only in-frame clones here, not all; method: immunoSEQ multiplex PCR. The data show about 58,000 clones, under 90% seen once. Single viable CD3+CD4+CD8-CD45RO+ cells were sorted as the memory CD4+ T cells. The source is an adult in good health and CMV-seronegative. Some clones in this sample may be carry-over from other donors' samples. Sequencing used memory CD4+ T cells from blood. The chain links TRBV5-1 to TRBJ1-1; D is unresolved. The DNA for the CDR3 is TGCGCCAGCAGCCAGGACGGGGCTGAAGCTTTCTTT. It is translated as CASSQDGAEAFF.